One and the same sample provided the 28 T cell receptor beta chains below, sequenced in a study of blood T cell repertoires in COVID-19. The repertoire was sequenced with immunoSEQ multiplex PCR; TCRdb's copy has only in-frame clones and lacks some. This sample carries a few hundred thousand clones, around 90% of them seen once, and the ten largest clones take about 0.74%. Sequencing was done on a sample of peripheral blood. Receptors originate from a woman aged 25 to 39 with acute or convalescent COVID-19.

The genes are TRBV5-4 and TRBJ2-1; possibly TRBD1 for D (6 bases). Germline V gives CDR1 SGHNT, CDR2 YYREEE (reference sequence). The V and J ends lost 7 bases and 0 bases respectively, with 14 bases between them. The CDR3 extends over 15 amino acids. CDR3 residues: CASPGPGASYNEQFF. Written as DNA, the CDR3 is TGTGCCAGCCCTGGACCAGGGGCCTCCTACAATGAGCAGTTCTTC.

This chain links TRBV5-1 with TRBJ2-7; the D gene is possibly TRBD2 (5 bases). Germline V gives CDR1 SGHRS, CDR2 YFSETQ. The CDR3 is 12 residues long. Deletions cut 0 bases from V and 7 bases from J, with 8 bases between. The chain's CDR3 is CASSLASGEQYF. CDR3 DNA: TGCGCCAGCAGCTTGGCCAGCGGTGAGCAGTACTTC.

This sequence joins TRBV11-2 and TRBJ1-5; TRBD1 might be the D (6 bases). The CDR3 is made up of 15 amino acids. The ends were cut back, 5 bases at V and 2 bases at J, with 13 bases in the middle. Germline values: CDR1 SGHAT, CDR2 FQNNGV. The DNA of the CDR3 is TGTGCCAGCAGCCTGGACAGTCGTGGCAATCAGCCCCAGCATTTT. This gives the protein CASSLDSRGNQPQHF.

This clone was counted between two and nine times. V usage is TRBV5-4 and J usage is TRBJ1-1; 8 positions match TRBD1. The ends lost 2 bases at V and 2 bases at J; junction bases unmatched: 8. Germline V CDR1 and CDR2: SGHNT, YYREEE (reference sequence). CDR3 size: 16 residues. This CDR3 is CASSLPRGPLNTEAFF. In nucleotides, the CDR3 is TGTGCCAGCAGCTTACCCAGGGGGCCCCTAAACACTGAAGCTTTCTTT.

The V gene is TRBV7-9, the J gene TRBJ2-2, with TRBD2 matching over 11 bases. V lost 2 bases to trimming and J lost 7 bases; unmatched junction nucleotides: 3. The CDR3 contains 15 residues. The germline V gene encodes CDR1 SEHNR and CDR2 FQNEAQ (reference sequence). The CDR3 nucleotides read TGTGCCAGCAGCTTACCTAGCGGGAGGAACGGGGAGCTGTTTTTT. It is translated as CASSLPSGRNGELFF.

The rearrangement uses TRBV30 and TRBJ1-4; possibly TRBD1 for D (6 bases). The CDR3 extends over 11 amino acids. Germline assignment: CDR1 GTSNPN and CDR2 SVGIG (reference sequence). V was trimmed by 5 bases and J by 10 bases, leaving 11 bases between them. DNA for the CDR3: TGTGCCTGGGAACAGGGTGGAAAACTGTTTTTT. As protein: CAWEQGGKLFF. Full variable domain (outside the CDR3, taken from reference TRBV30 and TRBJ1-4): SQTIHQWPATLVQPVGSPLSLECTVEGTSNPNLYWYRQAAGRGLQLLFYSVGIGQISSEVPQNLSASRPQDRQFILSSKKLLLSDSGFYLCAWEQGGKLFFGSGTQLSVL.

The chain carries TRBV18 and TRBJ2-7, with D perhaps matching TRBD1 (6 bases). The CDR3 totals 14 residues. Germline V gene lookup returns CDR1 KGHSH and CDR2 LQKENI. V shed 1 base and J shed 1 base, with 8 bases lying between them. CDR3 nucleotides: TGTGCCAGCTCACCACTCCAGGGGTCCTACGAGCAGTACTTC. Protein sequence: CASSPLQGSYEQYF. Full variable domain (missing parts from reference TRBV18 and TRBJ2-7): NAGVMQNPRHLVRRRGQEARLRCSPMKGHSHVYWYRQLPEEGLKFMVYLQKENIIDESGMPKERFSAEFPKEGPSILRIQQVVRGDSAAYFCASSPLQGSYEQYFGPGTRLTVT.

The rearrangement joins TRBV14 to TRBJ2-1, with 9 bases lining up with TRBD2. CDR1 and CDR2 (germline): SGHDN, FVKESK. CDR3 length: 15 amino acids. Trimming took 2 bases from V and 4 from J; bases not matched to a gene: 3. The CDR3 DNA reads as TGTGCCAGCAGCCAATTCCTAGCGGGATACAATGAGCAGTTCTTC. Translation gives CASSQFLAGYNEQFF.

The rearrangement links TRBV18 to TRBJ2-1; TRBD2 matches at 7 bases. This CDR3 is built from 14 residues. CDR1 and CDR2 from the germline V gene are KGHSH and LQKENI. The V gene end was trimmed by 3 bases and the J gene end by 5 bases; junction bases not matched to a gene: 4. The CDR3 loop reads CASSPKAGDNEQFF. CDR3 sequence (DNA): TGTGCCAGCTCACCGAAGGCGGGAGACAATGAGCAGTTCTTC.

The genes are TRBV7-9 and TRBJ2-1, with D perhaps being TRBD1 or TRBD2 (9 bases each). In germline, CDR1 is SEHNR, CDR2 FQNEAQ (reference sequence). CDR3 size: 19 residues. V was shortened by 5 bases and J by 7 bases, with 30 bases between the two germline ends. The CDR3 DNA follows: TGTGCCAGCAGCCCGGGGACAGGGTTTTGGGCTAGCGGGGCGAATGAGCAGTTCTTC. Residues: CASSPGTGFWASGANEQFF.

The chain combines TRBV7-9 with TRBJ2-3; 8 positions agree with TRBD2. With 1 base clipped from V and 2 bases from J, the junction kept 5 bases outside the gene matches. This CDR3 spans 16 amino acids. Germline-derived CDR1 and CDR2 are SEHNR and FQNEAQ (reference sequence). The CDR3 DNA reads as TGTGCCAGCAGCTTAGGGGCACTAGCGGCCACAGATACGCAGTATTTT. It yields the protein CASSLGALAATDTQYF. Using reference TRBV7-9 and TRBJ2-3 for the parts outside the CDR3, the full variable domain is DTGVSQNPRHKITKRGQNVTFRCDPISEHNRLYWYRQTLGQGPEFLTYFQNEAQLEKSRLLSDRFSAERPKGSFSTLEIQRTEQGDSAMYLCASSLGALAATDTQYFGPGTRLTVL.

The DNA of the CDR3 is TGTGCCAGCAGCCCCGGTGCCCTCTACGAGCAGTACTTC. Translation gives CASSPGALYEQYF. V is TRBV6-5 and J is TRBJ2-7; D gene uncertain. Trimming left V 6 bases short and J 3 bases short, with 12 bases between. In germline, CDR1 is MNHEY, CDR2 SVGAGI. This CDR3 is built from 13 residues.

This clone was counted only a few times. The chain carries TRBV4-1 and TRBJ2-5; 7 positions match TRBD2. The CDR3 extends over 16 amino acids. Germline lookup yields CDR1 MGHRA and CDR2 YSYEKL. Unmatched junction bases numbered 6, after V lost 1 base and J lost 1 base. The DNA for the CDR3 is TGCGCCAGCAGCCAAGCAGATCTAGCGGCCCAAGAGACCCAGTACTTC. Amino acid sequence: CASSQADLAAQETQYF.

The chain recombines TRBV27 with TRBJ1-1; 10 nucleotides match TRBD1. This CDR3 region has 16 residues. Germline V gene sequence: CDR1 MNHEY, CDR2 SMNVEV (reference sequence). The ends lost 4 bases at V and 6 bases at J; junction bases unmatched: 11. CDR3 sequence reads: CASSSPAGQGWAEAFF. The CDR3 DNA follows: TGTGCCAGCAGTTCCCCAGCGGGACAGGGGTGGGCTGAAGCTTTCTTT.

This rearrangement joins TRBV10-3 to TRBJ2-1; 10 positions agree with TRBD2. Germline values: CDR1 ENHRY, CDR2 SYGVKD. This CDR3 is 15 amino acids long. With V trimmed by 2 bases and J by 4 bases, 2 bases remained unmatched. The chain's CDR3 is CAISEPGLAYNEQFF. For the CDR3, the DNA is TGTGCCATCAGTGAGCCGGGACTAGCGTACAATGAGCAGTTCTTC.

The chain recombines TRBV6-6 with TRBJ2-7, with TRBD2 matching over 9 bases. V shed 2 bases and J 6 bases; nucleotides not matched to a gene: 8. The germline gives CDR1 MNHNY, CDR2 SVGAGI (reference sequence). The CDR3 length is 15 residues. The CDR3 bases are TGTGCCAGCAGTTACGAGGGTAGCGGGAGTGGCGAGCAGTACTTC. Translated, it gives CASSYEGSGSGEQYF.

This clone turned up a few times. The chain couples TRBV7-7 to TRBJ2-7, with TRBD2 matching 11 bases. Trimming cost V 4 bases and J 4 bases; bases outside gene matches: 6. From germline, CDR1 is SSHAT and CDR2 FNYEAQ (reference sequence). The CDR3 runs 15 residues. The DNA for the CDR3 is TGTGCCAGCAGCTCGACTAGCGGGACTTTTTACGAGCAGTACTTC. Its protein product is CASSSTSGTFYEQYF.

The V call is TRBV2, the J call TRBJ2-7; TRBD1 matches at 8 bases. V dropped 8 bases and J dropped 2; count of bases not matched to a gene: 8. Germline V CDR1 and CDR2: SNHLY, FYNNEI. The CDR3 sequence is 14 residues long. The CDR3 coding sequence is TGTGCCAGCGGAGGACAGGGCGTCCCCTACGAGCAGTACTTC. Residues: CASGGQGVPYEQYF. The whole variable domain, remainder taken from reference TRBV2 and TRBJ2-7, is EPEVTQTPSHQVTQMGQEVILRCVPISNHLYFYWYRQILGQKVEFLVSFYNNEISEKSEIFDDQFSVERPDGSNFTLKIRSTKLEDSAMYFCASGGQGVPYEQYFGPGTRLTVT.

The chain couples TRBV9 to TRBJ2-7, with D maybe TRBD2 (6 bases). The V gene lost 0 bases and the J gene lost 2 bases, with 15 bases spanning the gap. The CDR3 contains 16 residues. Germline V lookup: CDR1 SGDLS, CDR2 YYNGEE. Here the CDR3 DNA reads TGTGCCAGCAGCGTAGGGCCTTTGATAGCGGCCTACGAGCAGTACTTC. Protein sequence: CASSVGPLIAAYEQYF.

The rearrangement links TRBV6-5 to TRBJ2-5, with D possibly TRBD2 on 5 matching bases. The CDR3 loop spans 14 amino acids. V was pared by 0 bases and J by 1 base, with 6 bases between. CDR1 is MNHEY and CDR2 is SVGAGI in the germline V gene. CDR3 sequence reads: CASSYSGIQETQYF. The CDR3 DNA follows: TGTGCCAGCAGTTACTCCGGGATCCAAGAGACCCAGTACTTC.

The rearrangement joins TRBV7-9 to TRBJ1-1; D perhaps matches TRBD1 (5 bases). Germline-derived CDR1 and CDR2 are SEHNR and FQNEAQ (reference sequence). V was trimmed by 1 base and J by 8 bases, leaving 11 bases between them. CDR3 size: 13 residues. The CDR3 loop is CASSLVGTKEAFF. CDR3 nucleotide sequence: TGTGCCAGCAGCTTAGTAGGGACTAAAGAAGCTTTCTTT.

The chain carries TRBV19 and TRBJ1-2, with D possibly TRBD1 on 5 matching bases. The CDR3 is 13 amino acids. The V gene lost 3 bases and the J gene lost 3 bases, with 8 bases spanning the gap. Germline V lookup: CDR1 LNHDA, CDR2 SQIVND (reference sequence). The chain's CDR3 is CASSMATDYGYTF. As DNA, the CDR3 is TGTGCCAGTAGTATGGCGACAGACTATGGCTACACCTTC.

The chain joins TRBV15 to TRBJ1-4; TRBD1 might be the D (6 bases). Between the trimmed V and J ends, which lost 1 base and 10 bases, there was a span of 16 bases. The germline V gene has CDR1 LNHNV and CDR2 YYDKDF (reference sequence). This CDR3 has 15 residues. The CDR3 DNA reads TGTGCCACCAGCAGAGGGGGAAATCAAGGGGGAAAACTGTTTTTT. This sequence encodes CATSRGGNQGGKLFF.

The gene calls are TRBV5-6 and TRBJ2-5; 9 bases match TRBD1. The CDR3 consists of 16 residues. CDR1 SGHDT and CDR2 YYEEEE come from the germline V gene. Unmatched junction bases numbered 9, after V lost 1 base and J lost 5 bases. CDR3 amino acids: CASSLFRGQGLETQYF. The CDR3 DNA is TGTGCCAGCAGCTTGTTTCGAGGACAGGGGTTGGAGACCCAGTACTTC.

The chain joins TRBV3-1 (or the pseudogene TRBV3-2) to TRBJ2-1; 10 nucleotides match TRBD2. Trimming at V came to 1 base and at J to 9 bases, leaving 6 bases not matched to a gene. There are 15 residues in the CDR3. CDR1 is LGHDT, CDR2 YNNKEL, per germline (reference sequence). CDR3 amino acids: CASSQAAGGPGEQFF. CDR3 coding DNA: TGTGCCAGCAGCCAAGCAGCGGGAGGGCCCGGTGAGCAGTTCTTC.

The chain couples TRBV3-1 (or the pseudogene TRBV3-2) to TRBJ2-1; D ambiguous. The CDR3 runs 14 residues. In germline, CDR1 is LGHDT, CDR2 YNNKEL (reference sequence). Trimming cost V 0 bases and J 6 bases, with 9 bases left between them. CDR3 residues: CASSQEGFSNEQFF. The CDR3 DNA follows: TGTGCCAGCAGCCAAGAGGGCTTTTCCAATGAGCAGTTCTTC.

This chain joins TRBV7-9 and TRBJ2-5, with 10 nucleotides matching TRBD2. The germline V gene encodes CDR1 SEHNR and CDR2 FQNEAQ (reference sequence). The J segment lost 1 base and the V segment lost 5 bases, leaving 10 bases of the junction unmatched. The CDR3 runs 17 residues. The CDR3: CASSSDKASGGQETQYF. The CDR3 DNA reads as TGTGCCAGCAGCAGCGATAAGGCTAGCGGGGGCCAAGAGACCCAGTACTTC.

The chain carries TRBV7-2 and TRBJ2-5, with TRBD1 matching over 9 bases. CDR1 and CDR2 from the germline V gene are SGHTA and FQGNSA. CDR3 length: 14 residues. V dropped 3 bases and J dropped 2; count of bases not matched to a gene: 1. In DNA form, the CDR3 reads TGTGCCAGCAGCTTTGACAGGGGGCAAGAGACCCAGTACTTC. Translated, it gives CASSFDRGQETQYF.